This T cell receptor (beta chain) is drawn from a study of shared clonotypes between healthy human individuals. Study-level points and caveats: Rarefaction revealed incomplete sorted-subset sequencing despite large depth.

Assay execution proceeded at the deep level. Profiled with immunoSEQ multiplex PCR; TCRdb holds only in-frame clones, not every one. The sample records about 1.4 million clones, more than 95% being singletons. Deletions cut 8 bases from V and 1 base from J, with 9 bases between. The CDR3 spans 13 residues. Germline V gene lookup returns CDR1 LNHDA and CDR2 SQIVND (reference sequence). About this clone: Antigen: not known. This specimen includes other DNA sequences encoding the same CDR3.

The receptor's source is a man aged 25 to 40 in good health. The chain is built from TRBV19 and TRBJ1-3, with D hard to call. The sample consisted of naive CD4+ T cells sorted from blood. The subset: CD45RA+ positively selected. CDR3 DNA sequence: TGTGCCAGTCGGCAGGTTTCTGGAAACACCATATATTTT. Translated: CASRQVSGNTIYF.